What follows describes a single T cell receptor beta chain. Its antigen specificity is not known. Base qualities are missing; no much larger clone stands one base away. The record originates from a study of beta chain features in type 1 diabetes (dated by TCRdb to 2016 to 2019). For context, the study as a whole: Mean age, gender distribution, total cell number and subset yield were not different between patients and healthy donors. Across all samples, 107,917,701 sorted cells were examined, and cell number per subset correlated strongly with RNA yield. Naive and central memory subsets were obtained from all 30 or so donors, but regulatory and stem cell-like memory subsets were isolated from only 8 patients and 8 healthy donors. The study compared TCRB repertoires of sorted circulating CD4+ T cell subsets between recently diagnosed type 1 diabetes patients and matched healthy donors.

Each donor gave one peripheral blood draw, roughly 120 mL on average, collected into heparinised tubes. A BD FACSAria II and a panel including CD45RO, CCR7, CD25, CD127, CD95 and CD27 were used to sort naive, central memory, regulatory and stem cell-like memory CD4+ T cells. All sorted populations exceeded 95% purity. PBMCs were isolated immediately by Lymphoprep density gradient centrifugation and stained directly without culture. Samples were stained and sorted in pairs, with one healthy donor and one patient per experiment, so that batch effects were minimized. Sequences GTSNPN (CDR1) and SVGIG (CDR2) are obtained from the germline V gene (reference sequence). The germline ends are 10 bases apart after V is trimmed by 0 bases and J by 2 bases. Taken from cysteine to phenylalanine, the CDR3 has 14 residues. Only the CDR3 region is kept as DNA, spanning 42 bases read in frame from base 1. What the study reported, not specific to this receptor: Because cDNA was sequenced instead of genomic DNA, highly expressing activated cells could be over-represented, though the groups showed no difference in activation or CD3 levels. At VDJ recombination sites, type 1 diabetes patients had fewer insertions and more deleted nucleotides, which implies abnormalities in thymic rearrangement. Naive, central memory and regulatory TCRB repertoires appeared to be more alike among patients than among healthy donors. PCR may preferentially amplify shorter templates, but because patient and control samples were amplified and corrected together, any resulting skew would affect both groups equally. In all four CD4+ subsets, TCRB CDR3 length was moderately but significantly shorter in type 1 diabetes patients. Only small numbers of individuals were included in the HLA sub-analyses, which left unresolved whether HLA type had any influence on TCRB rearrangement.

The entire amount of isolated RNA was reverse transcribed using the High Capacity cDNA Reverse Transcription Kit, so the sequenced TCRB transcripts were expressed ones. Naive, central memory and regulatory T cell samples underwent deep immunoSEQ sequencing, averaging about 3.57 million total reads per sample. After sorted cells were lysed in RLT buffer, RNA was extracted with DNase-treated RNeasy Micro or Mini kits, with the choice depending on cell number. To prevent cross-contamination, every cell subset was processed on its own, while patient and healthy donor samples were processed together. Using the immunoSEQ multiplex PCR, TCRB sequences were amplified from cDNA into 87-bp fragments spanning the CDR3 region. The amplicons were sequenced using the Illumina HiSeq platform. The paper's processing steps were these. Synthetic template baselines were used to correct PCR bias computationally, reads within Hamming distance 2 were collapsed, and singletons that could not be merged were discarded. Reads were aligned against IMGT so that V, D and J genes, CDR3 length and insertions or deletions at six rearrangement sites could be assigned. Within each subset, clonotype counts were normalized to sorted cell number, after which true diversity and Gini coefficients were computed with the tcR R package. The overlap coefficient, calculated on TCRB nucleotide sequences, was used to quantify repertoire sharing. Out-of-frame TCRB sequences from naive cells were analyzed to stand in for the pre-selection repertoire. Entries here come from immuneACCESS through TCRdb and include only in-frame sequences with V and J called. Some clones fail to appear in such tables; in the studies checked, an unresolved V gene covers under half of the shortfall, and the cause of the remainder is unknown. V and J calls and clone size are given by that table; D and trimming were obtained from the DNA. The sample yields 250,000 to 300,000 clones; roughly a quarter were counted once. 0.012% of the sample is taken by the ten largest.

The receptor was derived from a woman aged 25 to 39 with type 1 diabetes. Sample: naive CD4+ T cells from blood. The cell subset or site label on this specimen signifies: true naive CD4+ T cells. The V gene is TRBV30 and the J gene is TRBJ1-2; TRBD1 might be the D gene, on 6 matching bases. The CDR3: CAWSVIGGNYGYTF. The DNA is TGTGCCTGGAGTGTTATAGGGGGAAACTATGGCTACACCTTC.